The sequence of this TCR beta chain was determined in a study of regulatory T cells in long-lasting Graves disease. The CDR3 length is 15 residues. Germline-derived CDR1 and CDR2 are SGHRS and YFSETQ. Trimming took 4 bases from V and 0 from J, leaving 12 bases between them. iRepertoire HTBI primers and Arm-PCR of CDR3 regions built TCR beta libraries. MiXCR was run by TCRdb on the multiplex PCR reads, yielding one entry per CDR3 protein. This sample has around 460,000 distinct CDR3 sequences; around 13% occur once, and the top ten carry approximately 17%. This clonotype was counted between two and nine times. The time point was: newly diagnosed GD, antithyroid drugs for less than 3 months. Preparation of the TCR library used RNA extracted from PBMCs. These data were likewise used in another study, on T cells in Graves' hyperthyroidism and ophthalmopathy. From that report: Primed by the HTBI set, a first-round RT-PCR was run on the TCR CDR3.

V usage is TRBV5-1 and J usage is TRBJ2-3; D possibly corresponds to TRBD2 (5 bases). This TCR derives from a woman between 50 and 59 years old with Graves disease. Sample: peripheral blood mononuclear cells (PBMCs), taken at new diagnosis, from a patient treated with antithyroid drugs. The CDR3 sequence is CASSPDYRSTDTQYF. The CDR3 coding sequence is TGCGCCAGCAGCCCAGACTACCGTAGCACAGATACGCAGTATTTT. The variable domain in full, completed from reference TRBV5-1 and TRBJ2-3, reads KAGVTQTPRYLIKTRGQQVTLSCSPISGHRSVSWYQQTPGQGLQFLFEYFSETQRNKGNFPGRFSGRQFSNSRSEMNVSTLELGDSALYLCASSPDYRSTDTQYFGPGTRLTVL.